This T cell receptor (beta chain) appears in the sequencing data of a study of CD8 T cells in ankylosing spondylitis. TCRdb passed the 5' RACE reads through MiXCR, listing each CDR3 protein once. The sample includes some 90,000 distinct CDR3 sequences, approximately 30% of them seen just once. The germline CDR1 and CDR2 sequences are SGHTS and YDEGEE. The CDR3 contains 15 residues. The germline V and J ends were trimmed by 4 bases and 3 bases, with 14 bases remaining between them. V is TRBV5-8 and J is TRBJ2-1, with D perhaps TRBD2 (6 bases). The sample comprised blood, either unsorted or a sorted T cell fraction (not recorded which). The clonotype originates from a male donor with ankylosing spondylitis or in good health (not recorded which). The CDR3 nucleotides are TGTGCCAGCAGCCTAGGGACTCAACTCTACAATGAGCAGTTCTTC. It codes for CASSLGTQLYNEQFF. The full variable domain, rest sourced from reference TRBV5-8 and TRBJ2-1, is EAGVTQSPTHLIKTRGQQATLRCSPISGHTSVYWYQQALGLGLQFLLWYDEGEERNRGNFPPRFSGRQFPNYSSELNVNALELEDSALYLCASSLGTQLYNEQFFGPGTRLTVL.